These 3 T cell receptor beta chains originate from one sample sequenced in a study of T cells in Graves' hyperthyroidism and ophthalmopathy. Amplification of TCR beta CDR3 regions used RNA as the template. The HTBI primer set served for first-round RT-PCR of the TCR CDR3. TCRdb itself ran the multiplex PCR reads through MiXCR, one entry per CDR3 protein. The data show some 720,000 distinct CDR3 sequences, with over 15% seen just once and around 8.1% held by the top ten. The specimen was blood. The receptors here all came from a man between 18 and 35 years old with Graves' hyperthyroidism.

This clonotype occurred many times. The V and J genes are TRBV28 and TRBJ2-1; D may be TRBD2 (5 bases). This CDR3 region has 12 residues. Per germline, CDR1 MDHEN and CDR2 SYDVKM. Trimming cost V 8 bases and J 4 bases, with 9 bases left between them. CDR3 DNA: TGTGCCAGCTGCTGGACTTACAATGAGCAGTTCTTC. Translated, it gives CASCWTYNEQFF.

This clonotype occurred many times. The chain joins TRBV18 to TRBJ1-1, with 9 bases fitting TRBD1. Losses at the gene ends were 3 bases for V and 5 bases for J; bases not matched to a gene: 7. Per the germline V gene, CDR1 is KGHSH and CDR2 is LQKENI. The CDR3 runs to 15 residues. This CDR3 reads CASSPGTGSWTEAFF. The CDR3, as DNA: TGTGCCAGCTCACCTGGGACAGGGAGTTGGACTGAAGCTTTCTTT.

This clonotype was seen many times. The V and J genes are TRBV12-3 or TRBV12-4 and TRBJ1-2, with TRBD1 matching 7 bases. The CDR3 has 13 amino acids. J lost 6 bases, V lost 4 bases, and 5 bases had no gene match. The CDR3 loop is CASSSRDRDGYTF. CDR3 in DNA: TGTGCCAGCAGTTCCCGAGACAGGGATGGCTACACCTTC.